Below, 2 T cell receptor beta chains from the same sample are listed, as sequenced in a study of cytomegalovirus exposure and HLA in healthy donors. This PCR relied on a set of 60 Vbeta primers and 13 Jbeta primers. Measured with immunoSEQ multiplex PCR; TCRdb has only the in-frame clones, and not every one. The sample has about 200,000 clones, around 78% seen once; the top ten hold 12% to 15%. Sequencing used PBMCs. Every receptor here comes from a woman in her thirties in good health and CMV-seropositive.

This clone has a single count. The chain employs TRBV5-1 and TRBJ2-5, with a weak D call TRBD1 (6 bases). V was shortened by 3 bases and J by 5 bases, with 14 bases between the two germline ends. This CDR3 has 14 residues. In germline, CDR1 is SGHRS, CDR2 YFSETQ. CDR3 loop: CASSSSGVGETQYF. The DNA of the CDR3 is TGCGCCAGCAGCTCATCAGGGGTTGGGGAGACCCAGTACTTC.

The chain uses TRBV29-1 and TRBJ1-1, with unresolved D. The CDR3 contains 16 residues. Germline CDR1 reads SQVTM; CDR2 reads ANQGSEA. V lost 4 bases to trimming and J lost 2 bases, with 20 bases between them. The CDR3 coding sequence is TGCAGCGTTGGAGGAGGTTCAAGCGGGTATAACACTGAAGCTTTCTTT. This codes for CSVGGGSSGYNTEAFF.